These 12 T cell receptor beta chains share one sample of origin, sequenced in a study of blood T cell repertoires in COVID-19. Profiling relied on immunoSEQ multiplex PCR, and the TCRdb table lists in-frame clones only, not all of them. The sample contains around 140,000 clones, roughly 80% of which appear only once. Specimen: peripheral blood. All receptors come from a human donor in a cohort sampled during active COVID-19.

This chain uses TRBV27 with TRBJ2-3; 12 nucleotides agree with TRBD2. Germline CDR1 MNHEY, CDR2 SMNVEV (reference sequence). V dropped 4 bases and J dropped 5; count of bases not matched to a gene: 1. CDR3 length: 14 residues. CDR3: CASSSGLAGDTQYF. The CDR3 DNA is TGTGCCAGCAGTTCGGGACTAGCGGGAGATACGCAGTATTTT.

The V gene is TRBV7-9, the J gene TRBJ1-3, with unresolved D. Trimming shortened V by 3 bases and J by 0 bases, and 9 bases separated the two germline ends. The CDR3 sequence is 15 residues long. CDR1 is SEHNR, CDR2 FQNEAQ, per germline (reference sequence). The CDR3 nucleotides are TGTGCCAGCAGCTTTGGGCAGGCCTCTGGAAACACCATATATTTT. This gives the protein CASSFGQASGNTIYF.

This chain links TRBV3-1 (or the pseudogene TRBV3-2) with TRBJ1-1; 11 nucleotides match TRBD1. This CDR3 spans 14 amino acids. J gave up 5 bases and V 4 bases, and 3 bases lay outside the gene matches. The germline gives CDR1 LGHDT, CDR2 YNNKEL (reference sequence). CDR3 nucleotide sequence: TGTGCCAGCAGCCCCGGGACAGGGGGGACTGAAGCTTTCTTT. The encoded protein is CASSPGTGGTEAFF.

V gene TRBV11-2 combines with J gene TRBJ2-2; possibly TRBD1 for D (6 bases). The ends were cut back, 5 bases at V and 4 bases at J, with 14 bases in the middle. This CDR3 contains 15 residues. CDR1 and CDR2 (germline): SGHAT, FQNNGV. The CDR3 region is CASSPMAGATGELFF. Written as DNA, the CDR3 is TGTGCCAGCAGCCCCATGGCAGGGGCCACCGGGGAGCTGTTTTTT. Together with reference TRBV11-2 and TRBJ2-2, the CDR3 gives the full variable domain: EAGVAQSPRYKIIEKRQSVAFWCNPISGHATLYWYQQILGQGPKLLIQFQNNGVVDDSQLPKDRFSAERLKGVDSTLKIQPAKLEDSAVYLCASSPMAGATGELFFGEGSRLTVL.

V gene TRBV2 combines with J gene TRBJ1-2; TRBD1 agrees at 8 bases. CDR3 length: 15 residues. J was trimmed by 3 bases and V by 8 bases; bases with no gene match: 11. Germline CDR1 SNHLY, CDR2 FYNNEI. The CDR3 region has the DNA TGTGCCAGCCGGCTGAGGACAGGGTCGGACTATGGCTACACCTTC. Translation: CASRLRTGSDYGYTF.

This clone has only a few counts. This chain connects TRBV11-2 to TRBJ2-7, with 7 bases lining up with TRBD2. CDR1 SGHAT and CDR2 FQNNGV come from the germline V gene. The CDR3 totals 14 residues. Trimming cost V 2 bases and J 7 bases; bases outside gene matches: 8. CDR3 protein: CASSLSRTSLEQYV. The CDR3, as DNA: TGTGCCAGCAGCTTAAGCCGGACTAGTCTGGAGCAGTACGTC.

The J gene is TRBJ1-2, the V gene TRBV12-3 or TRBV12-4, with TRBD1 matching 8 bases. V gave up 5 bases and J gave up 4 bases; unmatched junction bases: 0. CDR3 length: 12 residues. The CDR3, as DNA: TGTGCCAGCAGTGGACAGGGCTATGGCTACACCTTC. Protein: CASSGQGYGYTF.

The chain links TRBV30 to TRBJ1-1, with a weak D call TRBD1 (6 bases). The length of the CDR3 is 14 residues. Trimming left V 2 bases short and J 6 bases short, with 16 bases between. Germline V gives CDR1 GTSNPN, CDR2 SVGIG (reference sequence). Written as DNA, the CDR3 is TGTGCCTGGAGTACCGACAGGTTAGGCTCTGAAGCTTTCTTT. Protein: CAWSTDRLGSEAFF.

The chain couples TRBV25-1 to TRBJ1-2; TRBD1 matches 8 bases. The V and J ends lost 6 bases and 5 bases, in that order; junction bases with no gene match: 8. The CDR3 is 14 amino acids. Looked up from germline, CDR1 is MGHDK and CDR2 is SYGVNS. This CDR3 is CASSPPGTGYGYTF. The CDR3 DNA is TGTGCCAGCAGCCCACCCGGGACAGGTTATGGCTACACCTTC.

The chain couples TRBV9 to TRBJ1-3, with 8 bases fitting TRBD1. The CDR3 has 17 residues. Losses at the gene ends were 0 bases for V and 8 bases for J; bases not matched to a gene: 13. CDR1 is SGDLS, CDR2 YYNGEE, per germline. The DNA of the CDR3 is TGTGCCAGCAGCGTAGCCCGTCAAAACAGGGGGTCGGACACCATATATTTT. This translates into CASSVARQNRGSDTIYF.

This rearrangement joins TRBV5-1 to TRBJ1-1; tentatively, D is TRBD1 (5 bases). V was trimmed by 2 bases and J by 4 bases, leaving 15 bases between them. Germline V gene data show CDR1 as SGHRS and CDR2 as YFSETQ. This CDR3 has 15 amino acids. DNA of the CDR3: TGCGCCAGCAGCTTCCAGGGTCCATCGACCACTGAAGCTTTCTTT. This gives the protein CASSFQGPSTTEAFF.

The CDR3 DNA reads TGTGCCAGCAGCCCCCAGTCGATCTCCTACGAGCAGTACGTC. Residues: CASSPQSISYEQYV. The chain joins TRBV11-2 to TRBJ2-7; D not certain. The CDR3 loop spans 14 amino acids. V was cut by 5 bases and J by 0 bases, with 11 bases left in between. Germline assignment: CDR1 SGHAT and CDR2 FQNNGV.